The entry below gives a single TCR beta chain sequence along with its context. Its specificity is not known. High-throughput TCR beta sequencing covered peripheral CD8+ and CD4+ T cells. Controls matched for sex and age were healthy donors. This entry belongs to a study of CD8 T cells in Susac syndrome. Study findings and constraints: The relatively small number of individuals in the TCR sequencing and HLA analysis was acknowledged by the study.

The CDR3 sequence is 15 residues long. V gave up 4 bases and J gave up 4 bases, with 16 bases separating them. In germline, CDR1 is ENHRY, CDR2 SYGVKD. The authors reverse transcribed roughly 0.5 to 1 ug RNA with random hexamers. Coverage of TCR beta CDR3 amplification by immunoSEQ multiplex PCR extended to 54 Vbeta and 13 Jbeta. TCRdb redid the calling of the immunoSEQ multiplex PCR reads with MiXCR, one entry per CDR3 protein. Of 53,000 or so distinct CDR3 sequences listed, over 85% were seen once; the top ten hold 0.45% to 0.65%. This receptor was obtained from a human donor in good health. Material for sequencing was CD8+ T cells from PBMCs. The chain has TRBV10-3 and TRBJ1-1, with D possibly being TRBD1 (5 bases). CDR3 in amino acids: CAISGDHGVATEAFF. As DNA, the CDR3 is TGTGCCATCAGTGGGGACCATGGGGTGGCCACTGAAGCTTTCTTT.